Below, one T cell receptor beta chain is given with its context. The record originates from a study of blood T cell repertoires in COVID-19. Whole-study context: The samples span acute and convalescent COVID-19 from the United States, Italy and Spain. In each case, the material was cDNA or gDNA derived from T cells, B-cell-depleted T cells, or PBMCs.

Per germline, CDR1 LGHNT and CDR2 FRNRAP. The CDR3 is 11 residues long. The V end was cut by 3 bases, the J end by 7 bases, with 6 bases between. As handled by the study authors: It was from reference gene primer amplification that nucleated cell counts were estimated. Profiled with immunoSEQ multiplex PCR; TCRdb holds only in-frame clones, not every one. The V and J calls and clone size come from that table; D and trimming were worked out from the DNA. The table lists more than 150,000 clones, about nine tenths of them singletons, with less than 25% in the top ten. The sample consisted of peripheral blood. This chain connects TRBV12-5 to TRBJ1-1; D unresolved. The origin of this receptor is an older man with active or convalescent COVID-19. The DNA of the CDR3 is TGTGCTAGTGGTTTCGGCGGTGAAGCTTTCTTT. Its protein is CASGFGGEAFF.